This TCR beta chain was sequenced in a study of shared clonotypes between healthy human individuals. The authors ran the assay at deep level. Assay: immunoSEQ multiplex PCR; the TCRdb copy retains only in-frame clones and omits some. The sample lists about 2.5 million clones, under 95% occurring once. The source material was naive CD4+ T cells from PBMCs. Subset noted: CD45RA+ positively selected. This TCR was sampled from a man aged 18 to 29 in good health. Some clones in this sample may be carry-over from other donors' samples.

The DNA for the CDR3 is TGCGCCAGCAGCTTGACTACAGCGAACACTGAAGCTTTCTTT. Amino acid sequence: CASSLTTANTEAFF. The gene calls are TRBV5-1 and TRBJ1-1; D is unresolved. Per germline, CDR1 SGHRS and CDR2 YFSETQ. This CDR3 is 14 amino acids long. Trimming left V 1 base short and J 1 base short, with 8 bases between.